Each of the 15 T cell receptor beta chains below was sequenced from the same sample in a study of blood T cell repertoires in COVID-19. Assay: immunoSEQ multiplex PCR; the TCRdb copy retains only in-frame clones and omits some. The data contain a few hundred thousand clones, 70% to 90% of them seen just once; the ten biggest clones take up under 6.5%. The source material was PBMCs or T cells enriched from blood (not recorded which). The receptors originated from a woman in her twenties or thirties who had recovered from COVID-19.

The V and J genes are TRBV27 and TRBJ1-2, with a tentative D call TRBD1 (6 bases). The CDR3 runs 14 residues. Per germline, CDR1 MNHEY and CDR2 SMNVEV (reference sequence). Trimming removed 5 bases from V and 11 bases from J, with 21 bases in between. CDR3 nucleotide sequence: TGTGCCAGCAGTACACAGACAGGACTCCCACTTTACACCTTC. Encoded protein: CASSTQTGLPLYTF.

This clone was recorded once. V and J are TRBV29-1 and TRBJ1-1; D gene uncertain. Looked up from germline, CDR1 is SQVTM and CDR2 is ANQGSEA. The CDR3 is 13 amino acids. Trimming took 0 bases from V and 0 from J, leaving 5 bases between them. The CDR3 DNA is TGCAGCGTTGAAGAGAGAATGAACACTGAAGCTTTCTTT. It translates to CSVEERMNTEAFF.

The chain carries TRBV7-8 and TRBJ1-1, with a weak D call TRBD1 (5 bases). The germline CDR1 and CDR2 sequences are SGHVS and FQNEAQ. The CDR3 runs 14 residues. Trimming removed 0 bases from V and 7 bases from J, with 12 bases in between. The CDR3 protein is CASSLAGGGVEAFF. The CDR3, as DNA: TGTGCCAGCAGCTTAGCGGGTGGGGGGGTTGAAGCTTTCTTT.

The chain combines TRBV19 with TRBJ1-5; D possibly corresponds to TRBD1 (5 bases). The CDR3 is made up of 13 amino acids. Between the trimmed V and J ends, which lost 5 bases and 3 bases, there was a span of 8 bases. The germline CDR1 and CDR2 sequences are LNHDA and SQIVND (reference sequence). The CDR3 here is CASSGAHNQPQHF. DNA of the CDR3: TGTGCCAGTAGTGGGGCACACAATCAGCCCCAGCATTTT.

This clone was observed a few times. This sequence joins TRBV7-6 and TRBJ2-7; 7 nucleotides line up with TRBD1. V was clipped by 3 bases and J by 2 bases; unmatched bases: 7. The germline V gene has CDR1 SGHVS and CDR2 FNYEAQ. CDR3 length: 15 residues. The CDR3 here is CASSFSAGQAYEQYF. CDR3 coding DNA: TGTGCCAGCAGCTTTAGCGCAGGACAGGCCTACGAGCAGTACTTC.

The chain joins TRBV2 to TRBJ1-6; 10 bases map to TRBD1. V lost 3 bases, J lost 10 bases, and 3 bases stayed unmatched. Germline CDR1 reads SNHLY; CDR2 reads FYNNEI. CDR3 size: 14 residues. CDR3 protein: CASSDGTGVSPLHF. The CDR3 nucleotides read TGTGCCAGCAGTGACGGGACAGGGGTATCACCCCTCCACTTT.

CDR3 amino acids: CASSQGRQGAKSREAFF. CDR3 DNA sequence: TGCGCCAGCAGCCAAGGGCGACAGGGGGCTAAGTCCCGTGAAGCTTTCTTT. This chain connects TRBV4-1 to TRBJ1-1; TRBD1 matches 10 bases. The CDR3 runs to 17 residues. V shed 1 base, J shed 7 bases, and the junction held 12 bases outside the gene matches. Germline V gene lookup returns CDR1 MGHRA and CDR2 YSYEKL.

The chain couples TRBV6-5 to TRBJ1-2; D remains ambiguous. Germline CDR1 MNHEY, CDR2 SVGAGI. The CDR3 has 15 amino acids. The V end was cut by 6 bases, the J end by 2 bases, with 16 bases between. The CDR3 region has the DNA TGTGCCAGCAGACGACTCCGTGAGTGGAACTATGGCTACACCTTC. It translates to CASRRLREWNYGYTF.

Comment on this clone: Different DNA sequences within this sample yield the same CDR3. The V and J genes are TRBV12-3 or TRBV12-4 and TRBJ1-2; a possible D gene is TRBD1 (5 bases). The CDR3 sequence is 13 residues long. The germline V and J ends were trimmed by 5 bases and 1 base, with 8 bases remaining between them. The CDR3 nucleotides read TGTGCCAGCAGTAGACAGAGTAACTATGGCTACACCTTC. Translated, it gives CASSRQSNYGYTF.

The gene calls are TRBV9 and TRBJ1-1, with TRBD1 as a possible D gene (5 bases). This CDR3 has 14 residues. V lost 0 bases, J lost 5 bases, and 11 bases lay in between. Germline CDR1 is SGDLS and CDR2 is YYNGEE. For the CDR3, the DNA is TGTGCCAGCAGCGTAGTCTCCCGGGGGACTGAAGCTTTCTTT. Protein: CASSVVSRGTEAFF.

This rearrangement joins TRBV21-1 to TRBJ1-2; the D segment call TRBD1 is taken from the table without a DNA check. TRBV21-1 is a recognized pseudogene. The CDR3 has 14 residues. CDR3 in amino acids: CASSISGRYYGYTF. The CDR3, as DNA: TGTGCCAGCAGCATCTCAGGCCGCTACTATGGCTACACCTTC.

V usage is TRBV21-1 and J usage is TRBJ1-1; the table's D gene call, TRBD1, was not cross checked with the DNA. TRBV21-1 is labeled a pseudogene. This CDR3 is 16 amino acids long. CDR3 sequence: CASSKYGAGANTEAFF. The CDR3 DNA reads TGTGCCAGCAGCAAATATGGCGCAGGGGCGAACACTGAAGCTTTCTTT.

The gene calls are TRBV6-5 and TRBJ1-2, with 10 bases lining up with TRBD1. The CDR3 spans 15 residues. CDR1 is MNHEY and CDR2 is SVGAGI in the germline V gene. V was clipped by 6 bases and J by 4 bases; unmatched bases: 8. The CDR3 loop reads CASSPPGQGRYGYTF. The DNA of the CDR3 is TGTGCCAGCAGCCCCCCGGGACAGGGGCGCTATGGCTACACCTTC.

The chain combines TRBV2 with TRBJ1-1; TRBD1 aligns across 7 bases. Trimming removed 7 bases from V and 1 base from J; junction bases left unmatched: 9. The CDR3 is 15 residues long. From germline, CDR1 is SNHLY and CDR2 FYNNEI. Here the CDR3 DNA reads TGTGCCAGCACCTACAGGGGACCACCGAACACTGAAGCTTTCTTT. As protein: CASTYRGPPNTEAFF.

The chain employs TRBV10-2 and TRBJ2-1, with 15 bases fitting TRBD2. The J segment lost 8 bases and the V segment lost 6 bases, leaving 14 bases of the junction unmatched. The CDR3 covers 18 residues. From germline, CDR1 is WSHSY and CDR2 SAAADI. CDR3 residues: CASRAGLAGGRGTHEQFF. The CDR3 DNA reads TGCGCCAGCAGGGCGGGACTAGCGGGGGGCCGAGGAACACATGAGCAGTTCTTC.